The 3 T cell receptor beta chains listed next were all sequenced from one sample in a study of neurological immune-mediated disorders. TCRdb passed the 5' RACE reads through MiXCR, listing each CDR3 protein once. The table shows fewer than 85,000 distinct CDR3 sequences, with 5% to 5.5% occurring only once. Sequenced: PBMCs. These receptors originate from a woman in her twenties or thirties with multiple sclerosis.

This clonotype was counted ten times or more. This chain connects TRBV18 to TRBJ2-3; no definite D call. CDR3 length: 16 amino acids. CDR1 is KGHSH and CDR2 is LQKENI in the germline V gene. V dropped 2 bases and J dropped 1 base, with 13 bases sitting between them. The CDR3 DNA reads TGTGCCAGCTCACCAGGTGGCTCAGGAGGCACAGATACGCAGTATTTT. Its protein product is CASSPGGSGGTDTQYF. Drawing the rest from reference TRBV18 and TRBJ2-3, the complete variable domain is NAGVMQNPRHLVRRRGQEARLRCSPMKGHSHVYWYRQLPEEGLKFMVYLQKENIIDESGMPKERFSAEFPKEGPSILRIQQVVRGDSAAYFCASSPGGSGGTDTQYFGPGTRLTVL.

This clonotype was seen repeatedly, ten times or more. The V and J genes are TRBV20-1 and TRBJ1-1, with a possible D match to TRBD1 (6 bases). The CDR3 sequence is 13 residues long. Trimming cost V 3 bases and J 5 bases, with 13 bases left between them. Germline CDR1 DFQATT, CDR2 SNEGSKA (reference sequence). The CDR3 region is CSARVRGGTEAFF. The DNA for the CDR3 is TGCAGTGCTAGGGTCAGGGGTGGGACTGAAGCTTTCTTT.

The DNA of the CDR3 is TGCAGTGCTAGAAGGGGGACGTCACCCCTCCACTTT. Its protein is CSARRGTSPLHF. The rearrangement uses TRBV20-1 and TRBJ1-6; D might be TRBD1 (6 bases). Germline CDR1 reads DFQATT; CDR2 reads SNEGSKA (reference sequence). V was trimmed by 2 bases and J by 10 bases, leaving 9 bases between them. This CDR3 is 12 amino acids long.